This T cell receptor beta chain was found in a study of shared clonotypes between healthy human individuals. About the study: Used for every donor were three CD4 naive, three CD4 memory, two CD8 naive and one CD8 memory plate.

CDR3 size: 17 residues. About this clone: Its antigen is not identified.

Regarding the study as a whole: Clonotype sharing among the donors was expected to vary with sequencing depth. Clonotypes that were shared across a handful of donors made up approximately 5% of naive CD4 clonotypes.

The method was immunoSEQ multiplex PCR; TCRdb's version includes in-frame clones alone and lacks a portion of them. The sample consists of some 1,600,000 clones, approximately 98% of them appearing once. The sequence derives from a young man in good health. The sequenced sample consisted of naive CD4+ T cells sorted from blood. As to subset: CD45RA+ positively selected. This sequence joins TRBV21-1 and TRBJ1-2. TRBV21-1 is a pseudogene segment. The CDR3 here is CASSKRESYVVRDGYTF. CDR3 DNA sequence: TGTGCCAGCAGCAAGAGAGAGTCCTACGTTGTTCGAGATGGCTACACCTTC.